A selection of T cell receptor beta chains follows, all from one sample in a study of blood T cell repertoires in COVID-19. The data were produced by immunoSEQ multiplex PCR, yet TCRdb's version contains in-frame clones alone and is incomplete. The sample records some 320,000 clones, 90% being singletons. Sample: PBMCs or T cells enriched from blood (not recorded which). These receptors were collected from a man aged 55 to 70 who had recovered from COVID-19. Each CDR3 is given with its conserved first and last residue. A D gene is named only where the DNA matches it firmly. The size field is filled for only some rows; it gives once, few, many or a size class.

>TRBD1|TRBV5-8|-|TRBJ1-5
TGTGCCAGCAGCTTAGCCGACAGGGTGGGCATTAATCAGCCCCAGCATTTT
CASSLADRVGINQPQHF
>TRBD2|TRBV3-1/TRBV3-2|-|TRBJ2-3
TGTGCCAGCACCACTAGCGGGAGAAGGGCAGATACGCAGTATTTT
CASTTSGRRADTQYF
>-|TRBV20-1|-|TRBJ1-5
TGCAGTGCTAGTCTGAGGGTTGGTCAGCCCCAGCATTTT
CSASLRVGQPQHF
>-|TRBV9|-|TRBJ1-5
TGTGCCAGCAGTGAGGGGGGGGCTGGAGACCAGCCCCAGCATTTT
CASSEGGAGDQPQHF
>-|TRBV9|-|TRBJ2-3
TGTGCCAGCAGCGGAGCCCCCCGCACAGATACGCAGTATTTT
CASSGAPRTDTQYF
>-|TRBV6-5|-|TRBJ2-7
TGTGCCAGCATAAGGACAGAGACCTACGAGCAGTACTTC
CASIRTETYEQYF
>TRBD1|TRBV7-6|-|TRBJ2-3
TGTGCCAGCAGCCTCGGACAGGGGGGAACAGATACGCAGTATTTT
CASSLGQGGTDTQYF
>-|TRBV18|-|TRBJ2-7
TGTGCCAGCTCACCAGAGGGCCTGGGGGAGCAGTACTTC
CASSPEGLGEQYF
>TRBD1|TRBV10-2|-|TRBJ2-2
TGCGCCAGCAGGACGACAGGGGCAACCGGGGAGCTGTTTTTT
CASRTTGATGELFF
>TRBD2|TRBV28|-|TRBJ2-7
TGTGCCAGCAGTCCTAGCGGGGCCGACTACGAGCAGTACTTC
CASSPSGADYEQYF
>-|TRBV5-4|-|TRBJ2-7
TGTGCCAGCAGCTTGTCCCCACGCGGATCCTACGAGCAGTACTTC
CASSLSPRGSYEQYF
>-|TRBV28|-|TRBJ1-6
TGTGCCAGCACGAGGGGGGGGTACAGTGTCCCCCTCCACTTT
CASTRGGYSVPLHF
>-|TRBV27|-|TRBJ1-1
TGTGCCAGCAGTCCAGAGTGGGCCGGCCCTGAAGCTTTCTTT
CASSPEWAGPEAFF
>-|TRBV4-3|-|TRBJ1-3
TGCGCCAGCAGCCAAGAAATGAAGGGGTACACCATATATTTT
CASSQEMKGYTIYF
>-|TRBV5-1|-|TRBJ1-2
TGCGCCAGCAGCTCCGGGAACTATGGCTACACCTTC
CASSSGNYGYTF
>-|TRBV12-5|-|TRBJ1-2
TGTGCTAGGCACCGTCGAGCTAACTATGGCTACACCTTC
CARHRRANYGYTF
>-|TRBV4-1|-|TRBJ1-4
TGCGCCAGCAGCCGGGGCGCAACTAATGAAAAACTGTTTTTT
CASSRGATNEKLFF
>-|TRBV11-2|-|TRBJ1-1
TGTGCCAGCAGCCGCCTTTCGAAAGCGTTCACTGAAGCTTTCTTT
CASSRLSKAFTEAFF
>-|TRBV6-1|once|TRBJ2-7
TGTGCCAGCAGTGAAGGCCCGTCCAGTTCCTACGAGCAGTACTTC
CASSEGPSSSYEQYF
>-|TRBV7-9|-|TRBJ2-1
TGTGCCAGCAGCTTAGTAGTCCCGAGCAATGAGCAGTTCTTC
CASSLVVPSNEQFF
>TRBD2|TRBV5-4|once|TRBJ2-5
TGTGCCAGCAGCCGCCATACTCGGACTAGCGGGGGGGCTCGGGAGACCCAGTACTTC
CASSRHTRTSGGARETQYF
>-|TRBV12-3/TRBV12-4|-|TRBJ1-1
TGTGCCAGCAGTTCCGGACTTAACACTGAAGCTTTCTTT
CASSSGLNTEAFF
>-|TRBV6-1|-|TRBJ2-5
TGTGCCAGCAGTGAAGCGAGAAGAGGGGAGACCCAGTACTTC
CASSEARRGETQYF
>TRBD1|TRBV25-1|-|TRBJ1-2
TGTGCCAGCAGTGAAGGGACAGGGACCTATGGCTACACCTTC
CASSEGTGTYGYTF
>TRBD2|TRBV11-2|-|TRBJ2-5
TGTGCCAGCAGCCCCCGACTAGCGGGGGTCTCAGAGACCCAGTACTTC
CASSPRLAGVSETQYF
>TRBD2|TRBV10-3|-|TRBJ2-1
TGTGCCATCAGCCGAGCGGGGGGGCTGAAGAATGAGCAGTTCTTC
CAISRAGGLKNEQFF
>-|TRBV3-1/TRBV3-2|-|TRBJ2-3
TGTGCCAGCAGCCCGGCGGGACGAACCACAGATACGCAGTATTTT
CASSPAGRTTDTQYF
>TRBD1|TRBV18|-|TRBJ1-3
TGTGCCAGCTCACCACCGGGACAGGCGTTGAGAAACACCATATATTTT
CASSPPGQALRNTIYF
>-|TRBV25-1|once|TRBJ1-4
TGTGCCAGCAGAGGGAGCGCCGGAGAAAAACTGTTTTTT
CASRGSAGEKLFF
>TRBD1|TRBV18|-|TRBJ1-3
TGTGCCAGCTCACCGGGACAGGGAAACACCATATATTTT
CASSPGQGNTIYF
>TRBD1|TRBV6-2/TRBV6-3|-|TRBJ1-2
TGTGCCAGCAGCGCCCGACCGGGACAGGGGCTTCCTGGCTACACCTTC
CASSARPGQGLPGYTF
>TRBD1|TRBV16|-|TRBJ1-5
TGTGCCAGCAGCCAATGGGGGACAGGGAGCGTGGGGAGGCTGAACCAGCCCCAGCATTTT
CASSQWGTGSVGRLNQPQHF
>-|TRBV5-5|-|TRBJ2-2
TGTGCCAGCAGCCTGACCCAGGGCTGGAACACCGGGGAGCTGTTTTTT
CASSLTQGWNTGELFF
>TRBD2|TRBV20-1|-|TRBJ2-2
TGCAGTGCTAGTCTGGCGGGGGGCACCGGGGAGCTGTTTTTT
CSASLAGGTGELFF
>TRBD2|TRBV5-1|-|TRBJ2-2
TGCGCCAGCAGCCCATTAGCGGGAGAAGTAACCGGGGAGCTGTTTTTT
CASSPLAGEVTGELFF
>TRBD1|TRBV10-1|-|TRBJ2-1
TGCGCCAGCAGTGAGTCGTTAATAGGACAGGGGCGTGCTGAGCAGTTCTTC
CASSESLIGQGRAEQFF
>TRBD2|TRBV29-1|-|TRBJ2-7
TGCAGCGTTGAGGTGACTAGCGGGAGCCAAGAGCAGTACTTC
CSVEVTSGSQEQYF
>-|TRBV7-2|-|TRBJ1-6
TGTGCCAGCAGCTTAGCTTCGGCCCTAACAGGGCCCAATTCACCCCTCCACTTT
CASSLASALTGPNSPLHF
>-|TRBV4-2|-|TRBJ1-1
TGTGCCAGCAGCCAAGGGGAGCGGATAGGGTCCACTGAAGCTTTCTTT
CASSQGERIGSTEAFF
>-|TRBV29-1|-|TRBJ1-3
TGCAGCGTTGTTGTTGACAATCAACACTCTGGAAACACCATATATTTT
CSVVVDNQHSGNTIYF
>TRBD2|TRBV5-1|-|TRBJ2-1
TGCGCCAGCAGCGTAGCGGGAGGTTCCTACAATGAGCAGTTCTTC
CASSVAGGSYNEQFF
>-|TRBV11-2|-|TRBJ1-5
TGTGCCAGCAGCTTAGATCTTCGAGGGAGGCCCCAGCATTTT
CASSLDLRGRPQHF
>-|TRBV5-1|-|TRBJ1-6
TGCGCCAGCAGCTTGAGCGCAGCAGATAATTCACCCCTCCACTTT
CASSLSAADNSPLHF
>TRBD1|TRBV5-1|-|TRBJ1-3
TGCGCCAGCAGCTTGGCGGGGACAGATATTGGAAACACCATATATTTT
CASSLAGTDIGNTIYF
>TRBD1|TRBV5-6|-|TRBJ1-1
TGTGCCAGCAGCTTGGGGGACAGGACTGAAGCTTTCTTT
CASSLGDRTEAFF
>TRBD2|TRBV13|-|TRBJ2-7
TGTGCCAGCAGCTTAGTCACTAGCGGGGCCTACGAGCAGTACTTC
CASSLVTSGAYEQYF
>TRBD1|TRBV6-5|-|TRBJ2-2
TGTGCCAGCACTAGGGGGCGCACCACCGGGGAGCTGTTTTTT
CASTRGRTTGELFF
>-|TRBV7-2|-|TRBJ2-3
TGTGCCAGCCGCGAATCGGTACTGGATACGCAGTATTTT
CASRESVLDTQYF
>-|TRBV7-8|many|TRBJ2-2
TGTGCCAGCAGCGAGATGAACACCGGGGAGCTGTTTTTT
CASSEMNTGELFF
>TRBD1|TRBV10-3|-|TRBJ1-5
TGTGCCATCAGCGCCGGGACAGGGGATCAGCCCCAGCATTTT
CAISAGTGDQPQHF
>TRBD1|TRBV18|-|TRBJ1-3
TGTGCCAGCTCACCAAGAGGACAGGCCGGAAACACCATATATTTT
CASSPRGQAGNTIYF
>TRBD2|TRBV4-1|-|TRBJ2-7
TGCGCCAGCAGTCCTAGCGGAATGACCTCCTACGAGCAGTACTTC
CASSPSGMTSYEQYF
>TRBD1|TRBV28|-|TRBJ1-4
TGTGCCAGCAGCCGCCAGGGGGCAGGAGAAAAACTGTTTTTT
CASSRQGAGEKLFF
>TRBD2|TRBV19|-|TRBJ2-7
TGTGCCAGTAGTCCTGGCGGGAGCTCCTACGAGCAGTACTTC
CASSPGGSSYEQYF
>TRBD1|TRBV15|once|TRBJ1-1
TGTGCCACCAGCAGATACCCGCTCGGGACAGGGGGTCCCAACACTGAAGCTTTCTTT
CATSRYPLGTGGPNTEAFF